This TCR beta chain is from a study of cytomegalovirus exposure and HLA in healthy donors. Study observations and caveats: Presence/absence analyses assumed roughly uniform sequencing depth across donors. Later analysis identified several of the most significant clusters that appeared linked to common viral pathogens.

Germline loops: CDR1 SGHAT, CDR2 FQNNGV. V was clipped by 4 bases and J by 0 bases, with 10 bases between them. The CDR3 contains 14 residues. On this clone: Its antigen is undetermined.

PCR was performed using 60 Vbeta and 13 Jbeta primers. The table came from immunoSEQ multiplex PCR; TCRdb's copy has only in-frame clones and leaves some out. The sample shows around 120,000 clones, around 74% of them seen only once. The chain couples TRBV11-2 to TRBJ2-7, with D possibly TRBD1 on 6 matching bases. Sample: PBMCs. The receptor's source is a man between 60 and 70 years old in good health and CMV-seropositive. CDR3 sequence (DNA): TGTGCCAGCAGCTGGACAGACTACTCCTACGAGCAGTACTTC. Translated: CASSWTDYSYEQYF. The full variable domain, in which reference TRBV11-2 and TRBJ2-7 provide the parts outside the CDR3, is EAGVAQSPRYKIIEKRQSVAFWCNPISGHATLYWYQQILGQGPKLLIQFQNNGVVDDSQLPKDRFSAERLKGVDSTLKIQPAKLEDSAVYLCASSWTDYSYEQYFGPGTRLTVT.